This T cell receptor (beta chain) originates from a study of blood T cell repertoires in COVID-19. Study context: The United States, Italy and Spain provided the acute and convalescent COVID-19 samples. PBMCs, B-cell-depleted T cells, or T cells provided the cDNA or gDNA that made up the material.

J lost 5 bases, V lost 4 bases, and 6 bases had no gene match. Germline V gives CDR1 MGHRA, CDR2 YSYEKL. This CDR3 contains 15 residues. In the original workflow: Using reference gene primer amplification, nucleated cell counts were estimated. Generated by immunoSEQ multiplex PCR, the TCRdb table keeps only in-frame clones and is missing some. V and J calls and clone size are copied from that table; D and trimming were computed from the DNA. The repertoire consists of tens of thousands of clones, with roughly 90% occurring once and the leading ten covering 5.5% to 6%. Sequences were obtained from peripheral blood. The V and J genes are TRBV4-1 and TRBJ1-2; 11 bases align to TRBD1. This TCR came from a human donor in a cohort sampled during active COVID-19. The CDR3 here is CASSRGQGAPYGYTF. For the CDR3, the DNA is TGCGCCAGCAGCCGAGGACAGGGGGCTCCATATGGCTACACCTTC.